This T cell receptor beta chain appears in the sequencing data of a study of CD8+CD57+ T cells in acquired aplastic anemia. Whole-study context: Sorted CD4+ and CD8+ cell DNA averaged about 3 ug. General study points: Significant differences in CD8+ Simpson's diversity were not observed between patients and controls.

Germline loops: CDR1 LNHDA, CDR2 SQIVND (reference sequence). This CDR3 has 15 amino acids. V was pared by 2 bases and J by 4 bases, with 13 bases between. TCR beta VDJ and CDR3 profiles were obtained from a genomic DNA template. TCRdb re-called the reads with MiXCR, one entry per CDR3 protein. This table holds more than 150,000 distinct CDR3 sequences, about half found once. This clonotype was counted many times. What it binds is not known. This TCR was recovered from a human donor in good health. The gene calls are TRBV19 and TRBJ2-3; weak D call: TRBD2 (5 bases). Sequencing used sorted CD4+, CD8+, or CD8+CD57+ T cells (not recorded which) from PBMCs. The CDR3 reads CASSISRLEADTQYF. CDR3 DNA: TGTGCCAGTAGTATATCTCGACTGGAGGCAGATACGCAGTATTTT.